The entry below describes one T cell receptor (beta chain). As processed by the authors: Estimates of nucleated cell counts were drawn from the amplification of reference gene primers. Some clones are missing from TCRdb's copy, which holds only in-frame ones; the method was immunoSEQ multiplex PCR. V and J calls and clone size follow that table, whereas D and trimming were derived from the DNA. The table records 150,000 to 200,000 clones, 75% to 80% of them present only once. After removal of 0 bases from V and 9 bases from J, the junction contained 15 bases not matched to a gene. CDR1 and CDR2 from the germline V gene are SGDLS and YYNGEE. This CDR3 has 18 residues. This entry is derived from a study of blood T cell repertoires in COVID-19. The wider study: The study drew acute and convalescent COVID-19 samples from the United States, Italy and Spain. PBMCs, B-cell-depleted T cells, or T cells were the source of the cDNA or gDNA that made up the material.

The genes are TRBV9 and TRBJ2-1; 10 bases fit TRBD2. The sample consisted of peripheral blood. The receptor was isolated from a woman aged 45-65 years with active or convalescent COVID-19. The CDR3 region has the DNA TGTGCCAGCAGCGTAGCGGCCAGCGGGGGGGCGGAGGCTTTTGAGCAGTTCTTC. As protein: CASSVAASGGAEAFEQFF.